This is a list of T cell receptor beta chains from one sample in a study of T cell repertoires in cytomegalovirus infection. TCRdb reanalysed the reads using MiXCR and keeps one entry per CDR3 protein. Of around 100,000 distinct CDR3 sequences in the sample, less than 55% were seen once. The antigens of these receptors remain unknown. The input for sequencing was CD8+ T cells from cultured PBMCs, taken from culture after CMV antigen stimulation. The receptors were gathered from a human donor in good health (CMV status not recorded). Some clones in this sample may be carry-over from other donors' samples. The CDR3 runs from the conserved cysteine through the conserved F or W. The order of the fields is J gene, V gene, clone size, D gene, CDR3 protein, CDR3 DNA. D genes are given only for firm matches. Size tells how often a clone was seen (once, few, many) or the class of an expanded clone, and some rows leave it out.

j_call: TRBJ1-6; v_call: TRBV7-9; clone_size: few; d_call: -; cdr3_aa: CASSLGAALNSPLHF; cdr3_nt: TGTGCCAGCAGCCTGGGGGCGGCTTTAAATTCACCCCTCCACTTT
j_call: TRBJ1-1; v_call: TRBV19; clone_size: few; d_call: -; cdr3_aa: CASSIWAVANTEAFF; cdr3_nt: TGTGCCAGTAGTATATGGGCAGTTGCGAACACTGAAGCTTTCTTT
j_call: TRBJ1-3; v_call: TRBV7-6; clone_size: -; d_call: -; cdr3_aa: CASRVSGNTIYF; cdr3_nt: TGTGCCAGCAGGGTCTCTGGAAACACCATATATTTT
j_call: TRBJ2-3; v_call: TRBV2; clone_size: -; d_call: -; cdr3_aa: CASSGPGWGTDTQYF; cdr3_nt: TGTGCCAGCAGTGGCCCGGGGTGGGGCACAGATACGCAGTATTTT
j_call: TRBJ2-1; v_call: TRBV20-1; clone_size: few; d_call: -; cdr3_aa: CSARVGGTRYNEQFF; cdr3_nt: TGCAGTGCTAGAGTCGGGGGTACACGATACAATGAGCAGTTCTTC
j_call: TRBJ2-7; v_call: TRBV7-8; clone_size: few; d_call: TRBD1; cdr3_aa: CASSSDRVSYEQYF; cdr3_nt: TGTGCCAGCAGCTCGGACAGGGTCTCCTACGAGCAGTACTTC
j_call: TRBJ2-1; v_call: TRBV7-3; clone_size: -; d_call: -; cdr3_aa: CASSLNSAAIYNEQFF; cdr3_nt: TGTGCCAGCAGCTTAAACAGTGCCGCTATCTACAATGAGCAGTTCTTC
j_call: TRBJ2-7; v_call: TRBV20-1; clone_size: few; d_call: TRBD1; cdr3_aa: CSARDGDREGYEQYF; cdr3_nt: TGCAGTGCTAGAGATGGGGACAGGGAAGGCTACGAGCAGTACTTC
j_call: TRBJ2-7; v_call: TRBV7-9; clone_size: -; d_call: -; cdr3_aa: CASSSNQYSEQYF; cdr3_nt: TGTGCCAGCAGCTCCAACCAGTATTCCGAGCAGTACTTC
j_call: TRBJ2-1; v_call: TRBV28; clone_size: -; d_call: -; cdr3_aa: CASSFPPKVSKPGEQFF; cdr3_nt: TGTGCCAGCAGTTTTCCCCCTAAGGTGTCAAAGCCGGGTGAGCAGTTCTTC
j_call: TRBJ1-1; v_call: TRBV24-1; clone_size: -; d_call: TRBD1; cdr3_aa: CATGGQHTEAFF; cdr3_nt: TGTGCCACCGGGGGACAGCACACTGAAGCTTTCTTT
j_call: TRBJ1-3; v_call: TRBV7-8; clone_size: once; d_call: TRBD1; cdr3_aa: CASSLRWSDRGLTGNTIYF; cdr3_nt: TGTGCCAGCAGCTTAAGGTGGTCGGACAGGGGGCTAACTGGAAACACCATATATTTT
j_call: TRBJ2-5; v_call: TRBV4-1; clone_size: -; d_call: TRBD1; cdr3_aa: CASSQSTGFQETQYF; cdr3_nt: TGCGCCAGCAGCCAGTCGACAGGGTTCCAAGAGACCCAGTACTTC
j_call: TRBJ1-1; v_call: TRBV12-3/TRBV12-4; clone_size: many; d_call: -; cdr3_aa: CASSLSSVTEAFF; cdr3_nt: TGTGCCAGCAGTTTAAGTAGCGTCACTGAAGCTTTCTTT
j_call: TRBJ2-3; v_call: TRBV12-5; clone_size: -; d_call: TRBD1; cdr3_aa: CASGLYRDRRDTQYF; cdr3_nt: TGTGCTAGTGGTTTGTACCGGGACAGGAGGGATACGCAGTATTTT
j_call: TRBJ1-1; v_call: TRBV25-1; clone_size: many; d_call: TRBD1; cdr3_aa: CASGQGAGTEAFF; cdr3_nt: TGTGCCAGCGGACAGGGGGCTGGCACTGAAGCTTTCTTT
j_call: TRBJ1-1; v_call: TRBV11-2; clone_size: -; d_call: -; cdr3_aa: CASTPSSGTEAFF; cdr3_nt: TGTGCCAGCACACCCTCAAGCGGCACTGAAGCTTTCTTT
j_call: TRBJ2-1; v_call: TRBV6-6; clone_size: -; d_call: -; cdr3_aa: CASIRSNEQFF; cdr3_nt: TGTGCCAGCATCCGGAGCAATGAGCAGTTCTTC
j_call: TRBJ1-2; v_call: TRBV7-9; clone_size: -; d_call: TRBD1; cdr3_aa: CASSSGTGWYYGYTF; cdr3_nt: TGTGCCAGCAGCTCCGGGACAGGGTGGTACTATGGCTACACCTTC
j_call: TRBJ1-1; v_call: TRBV12-3/TRBV12-4; clone_size: -; d_call: -; cdr3_aa: CASRQGFTEAFF; cdr3_nt: TGTGCCAGCAGACAGGGTTTTACTGAAGCTTTCTTT
j_call: TRBJ2-7; v_call: TRBV7-8; clone_size: -; d_call: TRBD2; cdr3_aa: CASSPGQRGGPKSSYEQYF; cdr3_nt: TGTGCCAGCAGCCCCGGGCAGCGGGGGGGCCCGAAGAGCTCCTACGAGCAGTACTTC
j_call: TRBJ1-3; v_call: TRBV18; clone_size: few; d_call: -; cdr3_aa: CASSAEEAFSGNTIYF; cdr3_nt: TGTGCCAGCTCTGCCGAGGAGGCCTTCTCTGGAAACACCATATATTTT
j_call: TRBJ2-1; v_call: TRBV29-1; clone_size: -; d_call: -; cdr3_aa: CSVDGRVHEQFF; cdr3_nt: TGCAGCGTTGACGGTCGGGTGCATGAGCAGTTCTTC
j_call: TRBJ2-7; v_call: TRBV5-1; clone_size: -; d_call: -; cdr3_aa: CAPGRASSYEQYF; cdr3_nt: TGCGCCCCCGGCCGGGCGAGCTCCTACGAGCAGTACTTC
j_call: TRBJ2-7; v_call: TRBV7-9; clone_size: -; d_call: -; cdr3_aa: CASSPPRGFYEQYF; cdr3_nt: TGTGCCAGCAGCCCGCCCCGGGGCTTCTACGAGCAGTACTTC
j_call: TRBJ2-1; v_call: TRBV3-1; clone_size: -; d_call: -; cdr3_aa: CASSPTWEGGHNEQFF; cdr3_nt: TGTGCCAGCAGCCCGACCTGGGAGGGGGGGCATAATGAGCAGTTCTTC
j_call: TRBJ1-2; v_call: TRBV7-6; clone_size: few; d_call: -; cdr3_aa: CASSPSAGLGYGYTF; cdr3_nt: TGTGCCAGCAGCCCCAGCGCAGGGCTGGGCTATGGCTACACCTTC
j_call: TRBJ1-1; v_call: TRBV19; clone_size: few; d_call: -; cdr3_aa: CASNWGSEAFF; cdr3_nt: TGTGCCAGTAATTGGGGATCCGAAGCTTTCTTT
j_call: TRBJ1-1; v_call: TRBV7-6; clone_size: few; d_call: -; cdr3_aa: CASSLGYGTNTEAFF; cdr3_nt: TGTGCCAGCAGCTTAGGATATGGGACCAACACTGAAGCTTTCTTT
j_call: TRBJ2-5; v_call: TRBV6-5; clone_size: -; d_call: TRBD2; cdr3_aa: CASSLTAGDQETQYF; cdr3_nt: TGTGCCAGCAGCCTGACAGCGGGGGATCAAGAGACCCAGTACTTC
j_call: TRBJ2-7; v_call: TRBV2; clone_size: -; d_call: -; cdr3_aa: CASSEGGAEQYF; cdr3_nt: TGTGCCAGCAGTGAAGGAGGGGCCGAGCAGTACTTC
j_call: TRBJ1-5; v_call: TRBV19; clone_size: -; d_call: TRBD1; cdr3_aa: CASSIVGPGQSNQPQHF; cdr3_nt: TGTGCCAGTAGTATAGTAGGACCGGGACAGAGCAATCAGCCCCAGCATTTT
j_call: TRBJ2-1; v_call: TRBV12-3/TRBV12-4; clone_size: -; d_call: TRBD2; cdr3_aa: CASNDPGLGYNEQFF; cdr3_nt: TGTGCCAGCAACGACCCGGGACTAGGCTACAATGAGCAGTTCTTC
j_call: TRBJ2-2; v_call: TRBV19; clone_size: once; d_call: -; cdr3_aa: CASSIPYSGELFF; cdr3_nt: TGTGCCAGTAGTATCCCATACTCCGGGGAGCTGTTTTTT
j_call: TRBJ2-1; v_call: TRBV6-1; clone_size: -; d_call: TRBD1; cdr3_aa: CASSDVPGQGAIRYNEQFF; cdr3_nt: TGTGCCAGCAGTGACGTCCCCGGGCAGGGGGCGATACGATACAATGAGCAGTTCTTC
j_call: TRBJ1-1; v_call: TRBV12-3/TRBV12-4; clone_size: -; d_call: TRBD1; cdr3_aa: CASSRTGGGTEAFF; cdr3_nt: TGTGCCAGCAGCCGAACAGGGGGCGGGACTGAAGCTTTCTTT
j_call: TRBJ2-3; v_call: TRBV6-5; clone_size: -; d_call: -; cdr3_aa: CASSPQRLAALSTDTQYF; cdr3_nt: TGTGCCAGCAGTCCTCAACGTCTAGCAGCGCTAAGCACAGATACGCAGTATTTT
j_call: TRBJ2-7; v_call: TRBV7-8; clone_size: -; d_call: -; cdr3_aa: CASSLEPSAYEQYF; cdr3_nt: TGTGCCAGCAGCCTGGAGCCCTCCGCCTACGAGCAGTACTTC
j_call: TRBJ2-6; v_call: TRBV6-6; clone_size: -; d_call: -; cdr3_aa: CASSSISGANVLTF; cdr3_nt: TGTGCCAGCAGTTCGATCTCTGGGGCCAACGTCCTGACTTTC
j_call: TRBJ2-5; v_call: TRBV7-2; clone_size: few; d_call: -; cdr3_aa: CASNDHPRVLETQYF; cdr3_nt: TGTGCCAGCAACGACCACCCCAGGGTCTTAGAGACCCAGTACTTC
j_call: TRBJ2-7; v_call: TRBV12-3/TRBV12-4; clone_size: -; d_call: -; cdr3_aa: CASTWGGLSYEQYF; cdr3_nt: TGTGCCAGCACCTGGGGAGGCCTCTCCTACGAGCAGTACTTC
j_call: TRBJ1-1; v_call: TRBV7-2; clone_size: -; d_call: -; cdr3_aa: CASSYGGSPNTEAFF; cdr3_nt: TGTGCCAGCAGCTACGGGGGGTCCCCTAACACTGAAGCTTTCTTT
j_call: TRBJ2-3; v_call: TRBV2; clone_size: -; d_call: -; cdr3_aa: CASTLSEGLGTDTQYF; cdr3_nt: TGTGCCAGCACCCTGTCCGAGGGGCTGGGGACAGATACGCAGTATTTT
j_call: TRBJ2-7; v_call: TRBV6-8; clone_size: -; d_call: -; cdr3_aa: CASSYMALSYEQYF; cdr3_nt: TGTGCCAGCAGTTACATGGCGCTCTCCTACGAGCAGTACTTC
j_call: TRBJ2-3; v_call: TRBV29-1; clone_size: -; d_call: -; cdr3_aa: CSSGRVTDTQYF; cdr3_nt: TGCAGCTCGGGACGGGTCACAGATACGCAGTATTTT
j_call: TRBJ2-3; v_call: TRBV2; clone_size: -; d_call: -; cdr3_aa: CASSGGPADTQYF; cdr3_nt: TGTGCCAGCAGTGGAGGTCCGGCAGATACGCAGTATTTT
j_call: TRBJ2-1; v_call: TRBV4-1; clone_size: few; d_call: TRBD2; cdr3_aa: CASAYDGTSGSNEQFF; cdr3_nt: TGCGCCAGCGCCTACGACGGGACTAGCGGTTCCAATGAGCAGTTCTTC
j_call: TRBJ2-5; v_call: TRBV7-2; clone_size: many; d_call: TRBD1; cdr3_aa: CASSLRTGGEFQETQYF; cdr3_nt: TGTGCCAGCAGCTTACGGACAGGGGGCGAATTCCAAGAGACCCAGTACTTC
j_call: TRBJ1-5; v_call: TRBV7-6; clone_size: few; d_call: -; cdr3_aa: CASSFLKGPNQPQHF; cdr3_nt: TGTGCCAGCAGCTTCTTGAAAGGACCTAATCAGCCCCAGCATTTT
j_call: TRBJ2-1; v_call: TRBV20-1; clone_size: -; d_call: -; cdr3_aa: CSARFPSESEQFF; cdr3_nt: TGCAGTGCTAGATTCCCCTCGGAGAGTGAGCAGTTCTTC
j_call: TRBJ2-1; v_call: TRBV12-3/TRBV12-4; clone_size: -; d_call: -; cdr3_aa: CASSLKRNGNEQFF; cdr3_nt: TGTGCCAGCAGTTTGAAACGGAATGGCAATGAGCAGTTCTTC
j_call: TRBJ1-1; v_call: TRBV27; clone_size: few; d_call: -; cdr3_aa: CASSVSRGTEAFF; cdr3_nt: TGTGCCAGCAGTGTATCCCGCGGCACTGAAGCTTTCTTT
j_call: TRBJ1-1; v_call: TRBV7-8; clone_size: many; d_call: TRBD1; cdr3_aa: CASSPPDRGMISDTEAFF; cdr3_nt: TGTGCCAGCAGTCCTCCCGACAGGGGGATGATTTCGGACACTGAAGCTTTCTTT
j_call: TRBJ1-5; v_call: TRBV15; clone_size: -; d_call: -; cdr3_aa: CATSREGVLSNQPQHF; cdr3_nt: TGTGCCACCAGCAGAGAGGGGGTCCTCAGCAATCAGCCCCAGCATTTT
j_call: TRBJ1-2; v_call: TRBV6-5; clone_size: -; d_call: TRBD1; cdr3_aa: CASSFDMDRPPLSGGYTF; cdr3_nt: TGTGCCAGCAGTTTCGACATGGACAGGCCACCCCTCTCGGGTGGCTACACCTTC
j_call: TRBJ2-1; v_call: TRBV5-1; clone_size: -; d_call: -; cdr3_aa: CASSFPRDIDNEQFF; cdr3_nt: TGCGCCAGCAGCTTTCCTCGGGACATCGACAATGAGCAGTTCTTC
j_call: TRBJ2-2; v_call: TRBV7-6; clone_size: many; d_call: -; cdr3_aa: CASRYTGELFF; cdr3_nt: TGTGCCAGCCGGTACACCGGGGAGCTGTTTTTT
j_call: TRBJ1-5; v_call: TRBV7-6; clone_size: -; d_call: -; cdr3_aa: CASSPLGGNQPQHF; cdr3_nt: TGTGCCAGCAGCCCCCTTGGGGGCAATCAGCCCCAGCATTTT
j_call: TRBJ2-2; v_call: TRBV2; clone_size: few; d_call: TRBD1; cdr3_aa: CASRGTGGGWANTGELFF; cdr3_nt: TGTGCCAGCAGAGGGACAGGGGGCGGCTGGGCTAACACCGGGGAGCTGTTTTTT
j_call: TRBJ2-7; v_call: TRBV7-3; clone_size: few; d_call: TRBD1; cdr3_aa: CASSLMNLRDRVLLDEQYF; cdr3_nt: TGTGCCAGCAGTCTAATGAATCTCCGGGACAGGGTTCTCCTAGACGAGCAGTACTTC